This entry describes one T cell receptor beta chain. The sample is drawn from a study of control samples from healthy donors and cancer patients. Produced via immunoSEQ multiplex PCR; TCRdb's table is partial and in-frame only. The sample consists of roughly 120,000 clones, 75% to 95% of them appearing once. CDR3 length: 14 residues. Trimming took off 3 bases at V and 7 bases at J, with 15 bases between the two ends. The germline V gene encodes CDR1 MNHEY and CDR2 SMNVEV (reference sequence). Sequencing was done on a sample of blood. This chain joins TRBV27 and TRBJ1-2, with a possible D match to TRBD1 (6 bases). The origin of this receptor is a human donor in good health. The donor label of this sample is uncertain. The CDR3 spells CASSFNSNRVGYTF. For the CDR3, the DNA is TGTGCCAGCAGTTTTAACTCCAACAGGGTTGGCTACACCTTC.